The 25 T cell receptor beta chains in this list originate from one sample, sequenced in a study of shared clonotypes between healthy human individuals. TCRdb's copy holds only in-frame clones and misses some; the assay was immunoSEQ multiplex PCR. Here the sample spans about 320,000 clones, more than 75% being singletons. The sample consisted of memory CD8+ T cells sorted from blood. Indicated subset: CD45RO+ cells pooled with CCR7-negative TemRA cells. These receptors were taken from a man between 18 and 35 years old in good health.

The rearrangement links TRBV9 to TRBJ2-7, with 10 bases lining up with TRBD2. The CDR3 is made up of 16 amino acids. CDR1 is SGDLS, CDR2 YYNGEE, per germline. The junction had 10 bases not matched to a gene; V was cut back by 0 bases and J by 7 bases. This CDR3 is CASSVAFSGRAEEQYF. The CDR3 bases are TGTGCCAGCAGCGTAGCTTTCAGCGGGAGGGCTGAAGAGCAGTACTTC.

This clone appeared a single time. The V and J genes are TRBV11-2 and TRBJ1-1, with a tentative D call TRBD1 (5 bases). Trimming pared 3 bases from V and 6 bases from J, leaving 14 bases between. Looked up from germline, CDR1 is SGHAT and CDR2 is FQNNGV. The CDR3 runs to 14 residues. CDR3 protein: CASSLFISGAEAFF. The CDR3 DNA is TGTGCCAGCAGCTTGTTTATATCGGGGGCTGAAGCTTTCTTT.

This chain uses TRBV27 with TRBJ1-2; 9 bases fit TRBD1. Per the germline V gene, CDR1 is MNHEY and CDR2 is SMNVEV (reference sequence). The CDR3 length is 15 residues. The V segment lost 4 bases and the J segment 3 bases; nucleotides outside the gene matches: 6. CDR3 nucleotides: TGTGCCAGCAGTTCCAACAGGGGGCAGGACTATGGCTACACCTTC. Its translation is CASSSNRGQDYGYTF.

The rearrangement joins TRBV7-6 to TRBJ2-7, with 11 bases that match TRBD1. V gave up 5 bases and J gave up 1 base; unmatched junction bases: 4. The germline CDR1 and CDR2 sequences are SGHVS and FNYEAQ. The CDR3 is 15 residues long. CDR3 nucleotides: TGTGCCAGCAGCGTGGGACAGGGGGATTCCTACGAGCAGTACTTC. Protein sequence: CASSVGQGDSYEQYF.

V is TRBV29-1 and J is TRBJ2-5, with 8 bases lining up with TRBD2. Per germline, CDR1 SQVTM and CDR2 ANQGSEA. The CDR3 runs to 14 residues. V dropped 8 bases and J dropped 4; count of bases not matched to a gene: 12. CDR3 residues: CSSQAGDARETQYF. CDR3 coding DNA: TGCAGCTCCCAAGCGGGGGATGCCAGAGAGACCCAGTACTTC.

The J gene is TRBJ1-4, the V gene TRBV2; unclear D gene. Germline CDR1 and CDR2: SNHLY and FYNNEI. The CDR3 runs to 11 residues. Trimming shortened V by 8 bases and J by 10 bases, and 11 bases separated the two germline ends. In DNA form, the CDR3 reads TGTGCCAGCGATTCAGAGGGAAAACTGTTTTTT. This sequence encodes CASDSEGKLFF. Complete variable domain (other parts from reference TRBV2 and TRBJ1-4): EPEVTQTPSHQVTQMGQEVILRCVPISNHLYFYWYRQILGQKVEFLVSFYNNEISEKSEIFDDQFSVERPDGSNFTLKIRSTKLEDSAMYFCASDSEGKLFFGSGTQLSVL.

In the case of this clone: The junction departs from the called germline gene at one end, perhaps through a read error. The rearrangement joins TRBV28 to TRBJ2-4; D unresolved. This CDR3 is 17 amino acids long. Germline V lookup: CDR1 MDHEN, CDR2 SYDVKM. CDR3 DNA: TGTGCCAGCAGCTTATCCGCCGACACTCGGTTCGTGAACATTCAGTACTTC. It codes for CASSLSADTRFVNIQYF.

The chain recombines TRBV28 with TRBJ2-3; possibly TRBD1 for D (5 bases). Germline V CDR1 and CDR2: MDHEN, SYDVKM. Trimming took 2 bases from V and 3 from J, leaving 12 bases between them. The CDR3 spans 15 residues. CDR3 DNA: TGTGCCAGCAGTTTAAGTTGGGCAGGGACAGATACGCAGTATTTT. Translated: CASSLSWAGTDTQYF.

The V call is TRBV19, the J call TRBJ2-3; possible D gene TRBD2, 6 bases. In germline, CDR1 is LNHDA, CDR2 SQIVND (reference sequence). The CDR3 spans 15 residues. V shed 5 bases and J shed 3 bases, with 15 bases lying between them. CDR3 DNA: TGTGCCAGTAGTCCTCGGGGAGGAGGGACAGATACGCAGTATTTT. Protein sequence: CASSPRGGGTDTQYF. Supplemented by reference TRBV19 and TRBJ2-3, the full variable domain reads DGGITQSPKYLFRKEGQNVTLSCEQNLNHDAMYWYRQDPGQGLRLIYYSQIVNDFQKGDIAEGYSVSREKKESFPLTVTSAQKNPTAFYLCASSPRGGGTDTQYFGPGTRLTVL.

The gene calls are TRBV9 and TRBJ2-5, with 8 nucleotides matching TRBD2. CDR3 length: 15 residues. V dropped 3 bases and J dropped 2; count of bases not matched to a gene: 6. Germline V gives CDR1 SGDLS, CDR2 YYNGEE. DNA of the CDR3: TGTGCCAGCAGCGCCAGGCGGGGGGCACAAGAGACCCAGTACTTC. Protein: CASSARRGAQETQYF.

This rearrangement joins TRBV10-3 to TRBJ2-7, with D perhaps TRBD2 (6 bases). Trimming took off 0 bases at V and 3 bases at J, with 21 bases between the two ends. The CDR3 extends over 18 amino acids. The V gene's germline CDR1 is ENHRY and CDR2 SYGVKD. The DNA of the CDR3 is TGTGCCATCAGTGAGTCCGTTTTAGCGGCGGAGGGAGGCTACGAGCAGTACTTC. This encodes CAISESVLAAEGGYEQYF.

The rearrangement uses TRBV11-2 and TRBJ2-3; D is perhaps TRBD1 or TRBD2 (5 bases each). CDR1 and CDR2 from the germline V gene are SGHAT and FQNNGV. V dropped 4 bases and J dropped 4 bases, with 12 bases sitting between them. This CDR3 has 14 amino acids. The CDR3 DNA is TGTGCCAGCAGCTCCCAGAGGGGTGCAGATACGCAGTATTTT. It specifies CASSSQRGADTQYF.

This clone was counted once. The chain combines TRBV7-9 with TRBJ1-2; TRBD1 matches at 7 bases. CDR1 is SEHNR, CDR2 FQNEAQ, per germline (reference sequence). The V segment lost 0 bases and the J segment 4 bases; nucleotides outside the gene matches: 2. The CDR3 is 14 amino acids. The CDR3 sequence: CASSLAGQRYGYTF. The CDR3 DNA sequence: TGTGCCAGCAGCTTAGCGGGACAGCGCTATGGCTACACCTTC.

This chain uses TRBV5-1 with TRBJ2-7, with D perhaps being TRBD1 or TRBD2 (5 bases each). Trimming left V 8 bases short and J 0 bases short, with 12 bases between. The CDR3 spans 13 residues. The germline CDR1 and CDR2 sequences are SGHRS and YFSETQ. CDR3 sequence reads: CASWDDDSYEQYF. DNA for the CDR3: TGCGCCAGTTGGGACGATGACTCCTACGAGCAGTACTTC.

CDR3 loop: CASSYAGGTNYGYTF. The CDR3 nucleotides read TGTGCCAGCAGTTACGCGGGCGGAACTAACTATGGCTACACCTTC. The V call is TRBV6-6, the J call TRBJ1-2; no clear D gene. The V end lost 2 bases, the J end lost 0 bases, and 10 bases lay between the germline ends. This CDR3 spans 15 amino acids. Germline V gives CDR1 MNHNY, CDR2 SVGAGI (reference sequence).

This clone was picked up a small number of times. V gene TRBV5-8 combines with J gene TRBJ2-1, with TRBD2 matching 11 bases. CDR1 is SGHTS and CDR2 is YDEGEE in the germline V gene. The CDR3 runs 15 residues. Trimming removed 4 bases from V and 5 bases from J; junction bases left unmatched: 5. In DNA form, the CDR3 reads TGTGCCAGCAGCCAACTTAGCGGGAGGGACAATGAGCAGTTCTTC. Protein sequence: CASSQLSGRDNEQFF.

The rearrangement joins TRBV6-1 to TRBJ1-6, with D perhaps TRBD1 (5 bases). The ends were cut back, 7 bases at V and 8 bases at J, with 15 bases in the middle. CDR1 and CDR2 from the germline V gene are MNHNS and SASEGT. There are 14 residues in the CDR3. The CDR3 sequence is CASTGGVGYSPLHF. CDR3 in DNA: TGTGCCAGCACCGGGGGTGTCGGGTATTCACCCCTCCACTTT.

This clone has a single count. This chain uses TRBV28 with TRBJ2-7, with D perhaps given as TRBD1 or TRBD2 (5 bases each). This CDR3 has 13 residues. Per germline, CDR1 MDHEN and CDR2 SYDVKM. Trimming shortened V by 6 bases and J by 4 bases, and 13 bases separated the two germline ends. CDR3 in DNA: TGTGCCAGCAGCCCGGGACGGATTTACGAGCAGTACTTC. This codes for CASSPGRIYEQYF.

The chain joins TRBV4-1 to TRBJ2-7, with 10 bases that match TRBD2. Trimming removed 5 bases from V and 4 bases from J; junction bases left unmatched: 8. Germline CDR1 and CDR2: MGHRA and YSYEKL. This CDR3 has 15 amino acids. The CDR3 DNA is TGCGCCAGCAGCACGCTAGCGGGAGAAGTATACGAGCAGTACTTC. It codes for CASSTLAGEVYEQYF.

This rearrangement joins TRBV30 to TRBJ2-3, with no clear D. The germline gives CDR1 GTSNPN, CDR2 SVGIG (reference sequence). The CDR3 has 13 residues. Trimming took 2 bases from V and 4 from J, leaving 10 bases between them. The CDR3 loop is CAWSRIAADTQYF. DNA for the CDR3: TGTGCCTGGAGTAGGATAGCAGCAGATACGCAGTATTTT.

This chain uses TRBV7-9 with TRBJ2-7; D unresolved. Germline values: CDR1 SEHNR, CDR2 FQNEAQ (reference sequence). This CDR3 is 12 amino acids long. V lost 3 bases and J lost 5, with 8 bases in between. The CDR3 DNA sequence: TGTGCCAGCAGCTTTTTCAGTAACGAGCAGTACTTC. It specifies CASSFFSNEQYF. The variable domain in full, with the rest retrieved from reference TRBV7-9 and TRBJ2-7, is DTGVSQNPRHKITKRGQNVTFRCDPISEHNRLYWYRQTLGQGPEFLTYFQNEAQLEKSRLLSDRFSAERPKGSFSTLEIQRTEQGDSAMYLCASSFFSNEQYFGPGTRLTVT.

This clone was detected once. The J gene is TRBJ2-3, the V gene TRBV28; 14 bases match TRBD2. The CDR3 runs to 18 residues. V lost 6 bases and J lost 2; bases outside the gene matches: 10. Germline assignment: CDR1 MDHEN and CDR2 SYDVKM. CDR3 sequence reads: CASSPWTSGGRDTDTQYF. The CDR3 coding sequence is TGTGCCAGCAGCCCCTGGACTAGCGGGGGGAGGGACACAGATACGCAGTATTTT.

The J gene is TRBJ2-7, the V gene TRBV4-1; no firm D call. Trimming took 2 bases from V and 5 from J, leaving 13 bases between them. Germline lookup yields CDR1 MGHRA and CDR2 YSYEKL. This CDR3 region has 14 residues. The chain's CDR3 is CASSQLEKIDEQYF. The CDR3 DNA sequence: TGCGCCAGCAGCCAACTAGAGAAGATCGACGAGCAGTACTTC.

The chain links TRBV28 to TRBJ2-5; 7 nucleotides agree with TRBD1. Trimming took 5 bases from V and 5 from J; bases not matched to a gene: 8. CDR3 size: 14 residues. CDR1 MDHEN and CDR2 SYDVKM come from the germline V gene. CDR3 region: CASSNTGERETQYF. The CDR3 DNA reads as TGTGCCAGCAGTAACACAGGGGAAAGGGAGACCCAGTACTTC.

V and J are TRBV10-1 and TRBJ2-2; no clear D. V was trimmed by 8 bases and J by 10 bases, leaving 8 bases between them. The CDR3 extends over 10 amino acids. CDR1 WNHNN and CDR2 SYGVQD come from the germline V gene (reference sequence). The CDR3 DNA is TGCGCCAGCGGAAAGGAGGAGCTGTTTTTT. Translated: CASGKEELFF.